This T cell receptor (beta chain) was sequenced during a study of cytomegalovirus exposure and HLA in healthy donors listed by TCRdb under 2017. Broadly, across the study: In an earlier analysis of some 610 of the donors, 276 Gb of sequence data and 100 million or so unique TCR beta sequences from about 179 million T cells were reported. Donor age, sex, ethnicity and CMV serostatus were compiled alongside the repertoire data. Among almost 400 genotyped donors of the cohort, an average of approximately 230,000 unique TCR beta nucleotide sequences were sequenced per donor, around 20% of them non-productive. A later genetic analysis took genome-wide SNP genotypes for 398 of the 666 donors and used that subset as a discovery cohort. The number of donors typed differed by locus, with roughly 620-630 for A, B, C, DRB1 and DQB1, around 520 for DQA1, 600 to 610 for DPA1, and under 490 for DPB1. Roughly 5 DR-DQ haplotypes were handled as single units for association and clustering, since linkage in the cohort was strong. To decide whether each TCR beta V gene segment behaved as functional or pseudogenic, an earlier analysis of over 500 of the donors relied on high-throughput TCR beta sequencing. The later analysis used no new phenotypic data to find candidate immune exposures, relying instead on TCR beta sequences and their occurrence across donors. Using immunosequencing, the study profiled T cell repertoires from approximately 700 subjects and related those repertoires to cytomegalovirus serostatus. The study aimed to test whether cataloging public T cell receptors could reveal signatures of past pathogen exposure. Besides the first cohort of more than 650 subjects, a separate validation cohort made up of 120 different subjects was used. To predict cytomegalovirus infection status, the study combined high-throughput TCR immunosequencing, statistical association of individual TCRs with disease status, and machine learning. HLA typing covered class I and class II loci at four-digit resolution. All discovery cohort repertoires had been generated using a single sequencing platform. A later analysis re-examined previously published TCR beta repertoires from 610 or so donors and added high-resolution HLA genotyping to investigate patterns of TCR occurrence. About 300 gigabases of sequencing data and 91 million or so unique TCR sequences made up an early release that covered 500 to 650 HLA-typed donors. Of the 300 to 400 genotyped donors, about 80% fell in the genetic ancestry cluster associated with self-reported Caucasian donors.

General study outcomes and caveats: According to a later analysis, TCR association rates differed among HLA loci, with DRB1 alleles showing the most associated TCRs and HLA-C alleles showing the fewest. Most TCR sequences were seen in very few donors, while some public TCRs were found in many individuals. A further reported finding was that TCR beta sequences accurately predicted the HLA-A and HLA-B alleles for most subjects in the first cohort. In a later analysis, HLA-associated TCR beta chains were found to be more clonally expanded and to have lower generation probabilities than equally common non-associated chains. According to the authors, the approach could potentially be generalized to other disease states and immunological phenotypes. Specific HLA alleles were associated with roughly 17,000 TCR beta sequences at a false discovery rate of 0.05 in a later analysis. In this cohort, only TCR beta chains were sequenced, and detectable features were limited by the absence of alpha or paired-chain data. A later analysis reported that several top co-occurrence clusters appeared linked to parvovirus B19, influenza, CMV and Epstein-Barr virus. An association between a missense DCLRE1C variant and V-gene and J-gene trimming of TCR beta chains was found in a later genetic analysis and replicated in an independent cohort. The earlier analysis of some 560 of the donors excluded about 16 rarely observed V segments, including chromosome 9 orphons, because counts were too low. A group of highly shared sequence variants was considered likely to be a technical artifact of the sequencing pipeline. A total of about 150 TCR beta chains were listed by the study as associated with cytomegalovirus. Correlated functional status among segregating V segments might reflect linkage disequilibrium, but an unknown experimental factor could not be ruled out. Because some donors lacked HLA typing at each locus, the association tests relied only on the typed subset. According to a later analysis, most CMV-associated TCR beta chains appeared to be HLA-restricted, and the HLA associations seemed to be driven largely by CMV exposure. Assigning TCR associations to individual alleles was difficult when HLA alleles, especially DR and DQ, strongly co-occurred. In a later genetic analysis, fewer N-insertions in productive TCRs were reported among donors in an Asian-associated ancestry cluster than the roughly 700-donor mean. Broadly in line with IMGT annotations, most TCR beta V segments showed up in productive rearrangements about 90% or about 30% of the time in an earlier analysis of 450 to 600 of the donors. In both the original and validation cohorts, the classifier was reported to diagnose cytomegalovirus status with high specificity and sensitivity. For the cohort, immune exposure information was limited to CMV serostatus. Because the 87-base-pair reads could not distinguish some IMGT-functional V segments, including TRBV6-2 and TRBV6-3, those segments were excluded. Presence/absence analyses assumed roughly uniform sequencing depth across donors, an assumption that may not hold. A few of the identified cytomegalovirus-associated TCR beta chains were confirmed in vitro to be specific for cytomegalovirus antigens.

Details on this clone: Its recognized antigen is unknown. No base quality information exists; no much larger clone differs at one position.

The cohort consisted of 666 healthy bone marrow donors. At the time of sampling, all cohort members were nominally healthy, though unrecorded immune exposures were likely present. The donor tested CMV seropositive, placing the donor among the 250 to 350 seropositive members of the cohort. A peripheral blood sample was provided by each donor, and peripheral blood mononuclear cells were used for TCR beta sequencing. The Qiagen DNeasy Blood Extraction Kit was used to extract genomic DNA from the blood cell samples. The library was prepared using the immunoSEQ multiplex PCR assay. For the multiplex PCR, a mixture combining 60 forward primers for TCR Vbeta segments and 13 reverse primers for TCR Jbeta segments was used. The CDR3 region of rearranged TCR beta genes was amplified from genomic DNA by a multiplex PCR assay. The amplified TCR beta libraries were sequenced on the Illumina HiSeq System as 87-base-pair reads. The authors' pipeline ran thus. In a later analysis, about 80 million unique TCR beta chains were counted across the roughly 670 repertoires, and around 11 million of these chains were shared by at least two donors. A nearest-neighbor algorithm error-corrected the raw reads and collapsed the reads into unique sequences, merging closely related sequences to remove PCR and sequencing errors. V, D and J gene segments were assigned by aligning CDR3 sequences to IMGT reference sequences. For a sequence to be retained, at least a six-nucleotide match to both a V gene segment and a J gene segment was required. A rearrangement was called productive if the CDR3 had no stop codons and remained in frame with V and J, and every other rearrangement was called non-productive. Following IMGT convention, CDR3 was defined as the stretch from the second conserved V-encoded cysteine to the conserved J-encoded phenylalanine. The earlier analysis of 587 of the donors excluded sequences that lacked an unambiguous match to a single V gene segment. In an earlier analysis of some 590 of the donors, a V segment was called functional when productive rearrangements were above 56.7%, and segregating when the standard deviation between donors exceeded 5%. A statistical classification framework was built to diagnose cytomegalovirus status from the catalog of TCR beta chain sequences. V and J gene assignment, in a later analysis, came from comparing TCR nucleotide sequences with IMGT/GENE-DB human TR gene sequences. A later analysis assigned CDR3 sequences and most-parsimonious VDJ recombination scenarios with the TCRdist pipeline. In a later analysis, every TCR beta chain was defined by the combination of its CDR3 amino acid sequence and its V-gene family, and reads without a unique V-gene family were dropped. In a later analysis, a few hundred highly shared, low-generation-probability nucleotide sequences were removed to address suspected cross-contamination and a sequencing artifact. In a later analysis, a clonal expansion index for each public chain was calculated from normalized within-repertoire ranks of inferred template counts. A later analysis computed generation probabilities with a VDJ recombination model fitted to out-of-frame rearrangements, and checked the results against IGoR. In a later analysis, TCR-TCR, TCR-HLA and TCR-CMV co-occurrence was scored with hypergeometric tests, and a repertoire-size bias correction was applied to TCR pairs. A later analysis estimated false discovery rates by permuting HLA or CMV assignments 20 times. In a later analysis, co-occurring TCRs were grouped using DBSCAN, and TCRdist sequence similarity was added for clustering within HLA-allele-positive subsets. Repertoires with fewer than 30,000 or more than 120,000 public chains were left out of co-occurrence clustering, as were about 5 repertoires with anomalous nucleotide sharing. In its TCRdb copy, this immuneACCESS table keeps in-frame sequences only and misses some clones. Where compared with another copy, unresolved V genes explain less than half of these, and the others have no known cause. V, J and clone size reflect that table, while D and trimming were determined from the DNA. The sample table holds about 130,000 clones, of which approximately 74% were seen once. The ten largest account for roughly 4.5% of the sample.

The cysteine opens and the phenylalanine closes a CDR3 of 13 amino acids. Of all the DNA, just the CDR3 is kept, 39 bases in frame from base 1. Trimming removed 1 base from V and 0 bases from J, leaving 5 bases between the germline ends. The germline V gene sets CDR1 to SGHDT and CDR2 to YYEEEE. The sequencing sample was made of PBMCs. The chain was built from TRBV5-6 and TRBJ2-7; the D segment cannot be called with confidence. This sequence originates from a man younger than 30 in good health and CMV-seropositive. The sequenced DNA is TGTGCCAGCAGCTTGTCCAACTCCTACGAGCAGTACTTC. It translates as CASSLSNSYEQYF.